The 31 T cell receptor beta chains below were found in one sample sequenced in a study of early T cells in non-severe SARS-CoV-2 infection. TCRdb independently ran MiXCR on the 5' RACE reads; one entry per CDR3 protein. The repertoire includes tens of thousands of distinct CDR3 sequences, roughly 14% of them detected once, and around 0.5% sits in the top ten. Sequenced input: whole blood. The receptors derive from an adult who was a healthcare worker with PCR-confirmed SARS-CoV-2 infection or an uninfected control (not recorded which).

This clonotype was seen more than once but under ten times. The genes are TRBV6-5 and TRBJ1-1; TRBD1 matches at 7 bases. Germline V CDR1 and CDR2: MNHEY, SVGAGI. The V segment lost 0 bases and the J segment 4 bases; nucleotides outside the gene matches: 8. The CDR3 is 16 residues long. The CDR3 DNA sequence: TGTGCCAGCAGTTACTCCCTGGCGGAGGGGGCCACTGAAGCTTTCTTT. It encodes CASSYSLAEGATEAFF.

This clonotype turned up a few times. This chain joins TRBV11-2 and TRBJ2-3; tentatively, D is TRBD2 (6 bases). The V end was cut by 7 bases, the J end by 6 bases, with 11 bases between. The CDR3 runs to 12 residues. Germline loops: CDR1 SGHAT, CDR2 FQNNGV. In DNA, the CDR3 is TGTGCCAGCACCCGAGGGAGGGATACGCAGTATTTT. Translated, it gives CASTRGRDTQYF.

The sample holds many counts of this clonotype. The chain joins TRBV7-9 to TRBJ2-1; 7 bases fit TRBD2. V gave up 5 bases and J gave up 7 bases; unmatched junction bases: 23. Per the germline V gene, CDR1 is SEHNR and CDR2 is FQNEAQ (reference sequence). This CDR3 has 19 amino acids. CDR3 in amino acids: CASSNHHPGGKGGWNEQFF. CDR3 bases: TGTGCCAGCAGCAACCATCACCCCGGGGGGAAAGGAGGATGGAATGAGCAGTTCTTC.

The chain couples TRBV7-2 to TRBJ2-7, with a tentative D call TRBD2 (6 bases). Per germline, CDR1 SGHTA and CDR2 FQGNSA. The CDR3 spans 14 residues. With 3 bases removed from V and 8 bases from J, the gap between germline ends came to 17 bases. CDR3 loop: CASSLTSLWYQQYV. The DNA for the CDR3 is TGTGCCAGCAGCTTGACTAGTTTGTGGTACCAGCAGTACGTC.

The chain's CDR3 is CASRSPGGYNEQFF. CDR3 nucleotide sequence: TGTGCCAGCAGATCGCCCGGGGGATACAATGAGCAGTTCTTC. V usage is TRBV7-2 and J usage is TRBJ2-1; perhaps TRBD2 as D (6 bases). Germline CDR1 reads SGHTA; CDR2 reads FQGNSA. Trimming took 6 bases from V and 4 from J, leaving 13 bases between them. The CDR3 has 14 residues.

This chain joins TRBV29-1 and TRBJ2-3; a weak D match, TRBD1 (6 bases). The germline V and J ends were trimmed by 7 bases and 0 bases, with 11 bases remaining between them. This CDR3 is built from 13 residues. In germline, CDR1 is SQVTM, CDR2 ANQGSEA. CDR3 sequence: CSAWGQSTDTQYF. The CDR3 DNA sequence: TGCAGCGCATGGGGGCAGAGCACAGATACGCAGTATTTT.

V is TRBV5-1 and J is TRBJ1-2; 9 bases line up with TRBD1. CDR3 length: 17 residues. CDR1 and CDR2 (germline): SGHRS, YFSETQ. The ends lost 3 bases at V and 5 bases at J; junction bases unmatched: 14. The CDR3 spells CASSSESPPGQGYGYTF. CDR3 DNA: TGCGCCAGCAGCTCCGAGTCTCCCCCGGGACAGGGATATGGCTACACCTTC.

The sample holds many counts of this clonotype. The CDR3 DNA reads as TGTGCCACCAGTGCCCTGACTAGCGGGGAAGAGACCCAGTACTTC. Amino acids: CATSALTSGEETQYF. The chain has TRBV24-1 and TRBJ2-5; 11 nucleotides agree with TRBD2. Germline V lookup: CDR1 KGHDR, CDR2 SFDVKD. The CDR3 is made up of 15 amino acids. V lost 5 bases to trimming and J lost 3 bases; unmatched junction nucleotides: 4.

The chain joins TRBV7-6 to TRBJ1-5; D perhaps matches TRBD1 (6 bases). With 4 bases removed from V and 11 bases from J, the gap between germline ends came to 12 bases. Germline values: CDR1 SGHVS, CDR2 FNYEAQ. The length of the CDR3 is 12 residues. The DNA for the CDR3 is TGTGCCAGCAGCTCCCTACAGGGTACCCAGCATTTT. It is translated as CASSSLQGTQHF.

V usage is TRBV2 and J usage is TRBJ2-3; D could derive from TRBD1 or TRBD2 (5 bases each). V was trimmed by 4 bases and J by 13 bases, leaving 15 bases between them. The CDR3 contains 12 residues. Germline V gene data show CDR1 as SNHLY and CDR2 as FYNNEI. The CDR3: CASSASGTYEYF. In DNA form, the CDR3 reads TGTGCCAGCAGTGCGTCCGGGACCTACGAGTATTTT.

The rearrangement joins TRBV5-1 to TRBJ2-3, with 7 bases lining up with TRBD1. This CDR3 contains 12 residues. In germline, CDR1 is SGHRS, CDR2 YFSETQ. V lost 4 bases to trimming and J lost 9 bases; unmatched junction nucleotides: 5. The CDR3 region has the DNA TGCGCCAGCAGCGCACAGGGGCCCACGCAGTATTTT. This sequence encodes CASSAQGPTQYF.

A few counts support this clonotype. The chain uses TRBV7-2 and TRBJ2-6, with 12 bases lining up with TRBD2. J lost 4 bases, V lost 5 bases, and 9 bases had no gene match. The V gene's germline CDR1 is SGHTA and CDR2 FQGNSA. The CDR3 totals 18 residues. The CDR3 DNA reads TGTGCCAGCAGCCCGCGGACTAGCGGGGAGGCAGGGGCCAACGTCCTGACTTTC. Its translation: CASSPRTSGEAGANVLTF.

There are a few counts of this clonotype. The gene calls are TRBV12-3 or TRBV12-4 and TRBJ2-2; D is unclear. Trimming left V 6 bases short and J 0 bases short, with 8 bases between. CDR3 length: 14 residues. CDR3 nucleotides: TGTGCCAGCAGGCGGCAGGCGAACACCGGGGAGCTGTTTTTT. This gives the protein CASRRQANTGELFF.

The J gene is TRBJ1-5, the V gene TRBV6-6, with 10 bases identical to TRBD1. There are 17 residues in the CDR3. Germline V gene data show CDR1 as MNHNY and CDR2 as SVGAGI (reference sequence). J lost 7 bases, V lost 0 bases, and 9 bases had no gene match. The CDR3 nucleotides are TGTGCCAGCAGTTACTCGAGGACAGGGGGAGAGGGGCAGCCCCAGCATTTT. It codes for CASSYSRTGGEGQPQHF.

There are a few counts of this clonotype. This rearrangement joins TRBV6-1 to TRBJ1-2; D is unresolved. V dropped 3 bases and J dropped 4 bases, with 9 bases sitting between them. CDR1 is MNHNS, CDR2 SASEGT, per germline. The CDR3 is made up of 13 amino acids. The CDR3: CASSDPKIYGYTF. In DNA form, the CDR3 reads TGTGCCAGCAGTGACCCCAAGATCTATGGCTACACCTTC.

The DNA of the CDR3 is TGCAGTGCTACAGAAATGACAGGGCGTGGGCAGCCCCAGCATTTT. This gives the protein CSATEMTGRGQPQHF. The chain carries TRBV20-1 and TRBJ1-5, with 7 bases that match TRBD1. V was clipped by 4 bases and J by 7 bases; unmatched bases: 13. This CDR3 is built from 15 residues. Germline V gene data show CDR1 as DFQATT and CDR2 as SNEGSKA (reference sequence).

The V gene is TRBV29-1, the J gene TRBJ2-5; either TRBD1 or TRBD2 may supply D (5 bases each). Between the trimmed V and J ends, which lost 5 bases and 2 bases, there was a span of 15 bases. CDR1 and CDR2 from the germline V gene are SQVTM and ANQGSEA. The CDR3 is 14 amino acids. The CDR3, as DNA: TGCAGCGTTAGGGACCAGAGGACGCAAGAGACCCAGTACTTC. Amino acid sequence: CSVRDQRTQETQYF.

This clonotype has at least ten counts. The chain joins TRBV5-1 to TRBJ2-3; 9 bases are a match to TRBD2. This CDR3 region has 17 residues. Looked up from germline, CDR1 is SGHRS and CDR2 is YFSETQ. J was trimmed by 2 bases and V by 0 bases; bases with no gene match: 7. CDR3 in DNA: TGCGCCAGCAGCTTGGGGGCTAGCGGGGATTACACAGATACGCAGTATTTT. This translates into CASSLGASGDYTDTQYF.

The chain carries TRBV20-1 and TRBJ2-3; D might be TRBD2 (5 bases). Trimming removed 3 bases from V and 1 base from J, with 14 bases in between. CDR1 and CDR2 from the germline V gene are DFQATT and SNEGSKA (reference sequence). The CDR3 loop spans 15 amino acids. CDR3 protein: CSARILRGRTDTQYF. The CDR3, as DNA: TGCAGTGCTAGGATACTACGCGGGCGCACAGATACGCAGTATTTT.

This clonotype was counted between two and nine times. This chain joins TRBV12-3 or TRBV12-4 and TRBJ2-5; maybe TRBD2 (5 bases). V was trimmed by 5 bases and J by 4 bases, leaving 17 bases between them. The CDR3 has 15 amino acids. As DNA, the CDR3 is TGTGCCAGCAGTCATGGGGAGCCCCCCCGAGAGACCCAGTACTTC. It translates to CASSHGEPPRETQYF.

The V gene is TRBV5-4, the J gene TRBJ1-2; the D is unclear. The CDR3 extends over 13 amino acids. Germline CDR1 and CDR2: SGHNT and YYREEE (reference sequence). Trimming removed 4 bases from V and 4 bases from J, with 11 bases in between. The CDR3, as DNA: TGTGCCAGCAGCCTGGCGGAGCTCTATGGCTACACCTTC. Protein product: CASSLAELYGYTF. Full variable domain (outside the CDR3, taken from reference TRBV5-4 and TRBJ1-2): ETGVTQSPTHLIKTRGQQVTLRCSSQSGHNTVSWYQQALGQGPQFIFQYYREEENGRGNFPPRFSGLQFPNYSSELNVNALELDDSALYLCASSLAELYGYTFGSGTRLTVV.

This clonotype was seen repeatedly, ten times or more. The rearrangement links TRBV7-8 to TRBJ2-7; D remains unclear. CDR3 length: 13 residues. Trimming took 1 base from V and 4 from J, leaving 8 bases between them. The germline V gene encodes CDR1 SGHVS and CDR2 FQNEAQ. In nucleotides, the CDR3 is TGTGCCAGCAGCTTAGGACGTGAATACGAGCAGTACGTC. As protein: CASSLGREYEQYV.

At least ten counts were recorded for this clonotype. CDR3 amino acids: CSARSGSNQPQHF. Written as DNA, the CDR3 is TGCAGTGCGCGTTCAGGGAGCAATCAGCCCCAGCATTTT. The genes are TRBV20-1 and TRBJ1-5; maybe TRBD1 (5 bases). CDR3 length: 13 amino acids. Germline V lookup: CDR1 DFQATT, CDR2 SNEGSKA (reference sequence). With 6 bases removed from V and 1 base from J, the gap between germline ends came to 10 bases.

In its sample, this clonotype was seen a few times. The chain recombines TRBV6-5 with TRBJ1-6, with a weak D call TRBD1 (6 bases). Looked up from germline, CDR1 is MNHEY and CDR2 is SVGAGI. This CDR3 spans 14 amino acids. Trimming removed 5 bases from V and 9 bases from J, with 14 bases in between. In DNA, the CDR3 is TGTGCCAGCAGTCTCGGGACACCAGCTTCACCCCTCCACTTT. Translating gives CASSLGTPASPLHF.

In DNA form, the CDR3 reads TGTGCCAGCAGCCTCATGGGTCGTGCAACTAATGAAAAACTGTTTTTT. Translated, it gives CASSLMGRATNEKLFF. The rearrangement uses TRBV14 and TRBJ1-4; D remains ambiguous. Germline values: CDR1 SGHDN, CDR2 FVKESK. The V and J ends lost 4 bases and 0 bases respectively, with 12 bases between them. The CDR3 loop spans 16 amino acids.

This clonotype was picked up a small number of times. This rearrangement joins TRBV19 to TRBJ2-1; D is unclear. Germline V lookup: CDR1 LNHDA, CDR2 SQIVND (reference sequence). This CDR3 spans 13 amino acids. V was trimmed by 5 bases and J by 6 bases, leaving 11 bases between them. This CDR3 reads CASSSRRLNEQFF. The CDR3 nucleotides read TGTGCCAGTAGTTCCCGCCGACTCAATGAGCAGTTCTTC.

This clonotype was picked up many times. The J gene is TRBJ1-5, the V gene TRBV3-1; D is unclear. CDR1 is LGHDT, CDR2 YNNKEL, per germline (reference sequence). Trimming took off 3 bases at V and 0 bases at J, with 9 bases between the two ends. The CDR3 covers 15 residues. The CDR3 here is CASSHGLDSNQPQHF. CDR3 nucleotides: TGTGCCAGCAGCCATGGGCTGGATAGCAATCAGCCCCAGCATTTT.

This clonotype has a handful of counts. The CDR3 protein is CASSYQTAPPTQYF. CDR3 in DNA: TGTGCCAGCAGCTACCAGACAGCTCCTCCGACCCAGTACTTC. This chain uses TRBV5-5 with TRBJ2-5; a weak D match, TRBD1 (5 bases). V lost 3 bases to trimming and J lost 7 bases, with 16 bases between them. Germline loops: CDR1 SGHKS, CDR2 YYEKEE (reference sequence). There are 14 residues in the CDR3.

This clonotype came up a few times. The CDR3 is CASSHGVLYNSPLHF. The CDR3 DNA is TGTGCCTCCTCCCACGGGGTACTCTATAATTCACCCCTCCACTTT. V gene TRBV25-1 combines with J gene TRBJ1-6; D gene unclear. The CDR3 has 15 residues. Trimming removed 11 bases at V and 3 bases at J, with 17 bases between. CDR1 is MGHDK, CDR2 SYGVNS, per germline.

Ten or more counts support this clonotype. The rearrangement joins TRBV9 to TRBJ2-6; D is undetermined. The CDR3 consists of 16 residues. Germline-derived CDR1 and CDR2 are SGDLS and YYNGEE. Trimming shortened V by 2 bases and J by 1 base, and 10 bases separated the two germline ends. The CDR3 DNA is TGTGCCAGCAGCGTCACGGGCGTGTCTGGGGCCAACGTCCTGACTTTC. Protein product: CASSVTGVSGANVLTF.

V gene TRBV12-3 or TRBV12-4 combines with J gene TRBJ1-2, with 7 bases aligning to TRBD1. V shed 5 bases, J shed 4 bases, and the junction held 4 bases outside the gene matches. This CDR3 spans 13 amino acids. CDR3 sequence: CASSTTGVYGYTF. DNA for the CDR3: TGTGCCAGCAGTACCACAGGGGTCTATGGCTACACCTTC.